Listed below are T cell receptor beta chains from one sample, sequenced in a study of blood T cell dynamics during melanoma immunotherapy. Method: immunoSEQ multiplex PCR; TCRdb's copy keeps in-frame clones and lacks some. The data show over 14,000 clones, with about 83% seen just once and about 4.2% held by the top ten. The sequencing used blood, collected from a patient treated with checkpoint blockade. The receptors originated from a human donor with melanoma. Both conserved end residues are part of each CDR3. The D gene is left open where the match is weak. Only some rows state a clone size, as once, few, many or a class for expanded clones.

d_call j_call clone_size v_call cdr3_nt cdr3_aa
TRBD1 TRBJ2-7 NA TRBV11-1 TGTGCCAGCAGCAATCGACAGGGTCGTGGGCAGTACTTC CASSNRQGRGQYF
NA TRBJ1-1 NA TRBV6-5 TGTGCCAGCAGTTACTCGGCGGAGACTGAAGCTTTCTTT CASSYSAETEAFF
NA TRBJ1-5 once TRBV7-3 TGTGCCAGCAGCTTAAATTTCCCCCCTCAGCCCCAGCATTTT CASSLNFPPQPQHF
TRBD1 TRBJ1-4 NA TRBV4-1 TGCGCCAGCAGCCAAGGGGAAGGGACAGGGACTAATGAAAAACTGTTTTTT CASSQGEGTGTNEKLFF
NA TRBJ1-2 few TRBV7-2 TGTGCCAGCAGCTTAATCAGGGGAGCTAACTATGGCTACACCTTC CASSLIRGANYGYTF
TRBD1 TRBJ1-2 NA TRBV7-6 TGTGCCAGCAGCTTAGAGGGACAGGGTTTCGGTGGCTACACCTTC CASSLEGQGFGGYTF
TRBD1 TRBJ1-4 NA TRBV7-2 TGTGCCAGCAGCCGGGAGGGGGCCTATGAAAAACTGTTTTTT CASSREGAYEKLFF
NA TRBJ1-5 NA TRBV7-1 TGTGCCAGCAGCTTAGCGCGCTACGGAACCGTTAATCAGCCCCAGCATTTT CASSLARYGTVNQPQHF
TRBD1 TRBJ2-5 NA TRBV28 TGTGCCAGCAGCTTGGCGTTACAGGGGGCTGGCGAGACCCAGTACTTC CASSLALQGAGETQYF
NA TRBJ2-5 NA TRBV6-5 TGTGCCAGCAGTTACTCGGCGGGGGCACCGGGGGAGCAGTACTTC CASSYSAGAPGEQYF
NA TRBJ1-6 NA TRBV5-3 TGTGCCAGAAGCTTGGAGGCAGGCTACTATAATTCACCCCTCCACTTT CARSLEAGYYNSPLHF
NA TRBJ1-5 NA TRBV6-5 TGTGCCAGCAGTTTGTTCGGGGCTGATCAGCCCCAGCATTTT CASSLFGADQPQHF
NA TRBJ1-5 NA TRBV19 TGTGCCAGTAGTATTAAGGGGATCTCGGGGCAGCCCCAGCATTTT CASSIKGISGQPQHF
NA TRBJ2-2 few TRBV5-1 TGCGCCAGCAGCTTGGCGTACACCGGGGAGCTGTTTTTT CASSLAYTGELFF
TRBD1 TRBJ2-5 NA TRBV4-1 TGCGCCAGCAGCCGAGGGACAGGGGGAAGTGAGACCCAGTACTTC CASSRGTGGSETQYF
TRBD2 TRBJ2-3 NA TRBV7-3 TGTGCCAGCAGCTTAACTGGGGGGGGAAATACGCAGTATTTT CASSLTGGGNTQYF
NA TRBJ2-4 NA TRBV18 TGTGCCAGCTCACCACCGAGAGGAGCCAAAAACATTCAGTACTTC CASSPPRGAKNIQYF
NA TRBJ1-5 NA TRBV2 TGTGCCAGCAGTGAATACAGGGAGGGTCAGCCCCAGCATTTT CASSEYREGQPQHF
NA TRBJ1-5 few TRBV10-3 TGTGCCATCAGGGAGTTTGGCAATCAGCCCCAGCATTTT CAIREFGNQPQHF
NA TRBJ2-3 NA TRBV10-3 TGTGCCATCAGTGTGTTAGACACAGATACGCAGTATTTT CAISVLDTDTQYF
TRBD1 TRBJ1-5 NA TRBV4-1 TGCGCCAGCAGCCTCGGACAGGGTGATTATAGCAATCAGCCCCAGCATTTT CASSLGQGDYSNQPQHF
NA TRBJ1-3 NA TRBV19 TGTGCCAGTAGGTCCTCTGGAAACACCATATATTTT CASRSSGNTIYF
TRBD1 TRBJ2-7 NA TRBV7-9 TGTGCCAGCAGCTTAGCGAGGGCCCGAACAGGGGCCCTCTACGAGCAGTACTTC CASSLARARTGALYEQYF
TRBD1 TRBJ2-4 NA TRBV4-1 TGCGCCAGCAGCCAGCTCCATCGACAGGGGCTAGCCAAAAACATTCAGTACTTC CASSQLHRQGLAKNIQYF
NA TRBJ1-5 few TRBV2 TGTGCCAGCAGTCTCCTAAAGCGGACAGTCAATCAGCCCCAGCATTTT CASSLLKRTVNQPQHF
NA TRBJ2-3 NA TRBV9 TGTGCCAGCAGCGTAGTCGCAGTAGCAGATACGCAGTATTTT CASSVVAVADTQYF
NA TRBJ1-1 few TRBV6-5 TGTGCCAGCAGTTACGGTGGCAGTGGGACTGAAGCTTTCTTT CASSYGGSGTEAFF
TRBD1 TRBJ2-7 NA TRBV10-3 TGTGCCATCAGTGAACTACAGGGGGCGTCGGGCGAGCAGTACTTC CAISELQGASGEQYF
NA TRBJ1-4 NA TRBV5-1 TGCGCCAGCAGCTCCCGGGACCCCGCTAAAGGGCTGTTTTTT CASSSRDPAKGLFF
TRBD1 TRBJ1-1 NA TRBV7-3 TGTGCCAGCAGCTTAGCTGGTTGGGGACAGGGGCTTGAAGCTTTCTTT CASSLAGWGQGLEAFF
TRBD1 TRBJ2-3 NA TRBV5-1 TGCGCCAGCAGCTTGTTTTCCCAGGGGGCGGGAGATACGCAGTATTTT CASSLFSQGAGDTQYF
NA TRBJ1-3 NA TRBV30 TGTGCCTGGAGTGTAACCTCCCGGTCTGGAAACACCATATATTTT CAWSVTSRSGNTIYF
TRBD2 TRBJ2-4 NA TRBV5-1 TGCGCCAGCAGCACGTCGCCCGATACTAGCGGGAGGGCCAAAAACATTCAGTACTTC CASSTSPDTSGRAKNIQYF
NA TRBJ2-7 NA TRBV6-1 TGTGCCACCCAGGGGCTTTCCTACGAGCAGTACTTC CATQGLSYEQYF
TRBD1 TRBJ1-2 NA TRBV5-1 TGCGCCAGCAGCATTTCGACAGGGCCCTATGGCTACACCTTC CASSISTGPYGYTF
NA TRBJ1-2 NA TRBV28 TGTGCCAGCGGCGGGAACTATGGCTACACCTTC CASGGNYGYTF
NA TRBJ1-3 NA TRBV18 TGTGCCAGCTCACCGGGACCAAGCTCTGGAAACACCATATATTTT CASSPGPSSGNTIYF
NA TRBJ1-1 few TRBV11-2 TGTGCCAGCAGCTTAGGGCGGGGGACAAAGAACACTGAAGCTTTCTTT CASSLGRGTKNTEAFF
TRBD2 TRBJ2-3 NA TRBV9 TGTGCCAGCAGCCCCCCCGGAGCGGGGGGTCGGGCAGATACGCAGTATTTT CASSPPGAGGRADTQYF
TRBD2 TRBJ2-3 once TRBV2 TGTGCCAGCAGTTTAGCGGGGTTTGATACGCAGTATTTT CASSLAGFDTQYF
TRBD1 TRBJ1-4 once TRBV6-1 TGTGCCAGCAGTGGAACAGGGGGCGATAATGAAAAACTGTTTTTT CASSGTGGDNEKLFF
TRBD2 TRBJ2-5 NA TRBV11-2 TGTGCCAGCAGCGGTAGCGGGGGGGGGTGGACCCAGTACTTC CASSGSGGGWTQYF
NA TRBJ1-1 NA TRBV5-1 TGCGCCAGCAGCGCGCACATGAACACTGAAGCTTTCTTT CASSAHMNTEAFF
NA TRBJ1-2 NA TRBV30 TGTGCCTGGAGCGTGGGGGGCGCTAATGGCTACACCTTC CAWSVGGANGYTF
NA TRBJ2-3 NA TRBV6-5 TGTGCCACCGATCGGTACGATACGCAGTATTTT CATDRYDTQYF
NA TRBJ2-7 NA TRBV2 TGTGCCAGCAGTGATCCAGGGGCCGCACCCTACGAGCAGTACTTC CASSDPGAAPYEQYF
NA TRBJ1-5 NA TRBV18 TGTGCCAGCTCACCACTTGGGGTCGGCAATCAGCCCCAGCATTTT CASSPLGVGNQPQHF